A single sample is the source of the 30 T cell receptor beta chains below, sequenced in a study of T-cell memory formation after mild COVID-19. TCRdb re-called the 5' RACE reads with MiXCR, one entry per CDR3 protein. This sample carries 70,000 to 100,000 distinct CDR3 sequences, about 13% of them seen once, and the ten largest clones take about 29%. Sequencing used PBMCs or a T cell subset sorted from them (not recorded which). These receptors were taken from an adult woman who had mild COVID-19 (a few samples of this study predate the infection). Cell type and time point are not known.

The V gene is TRBV24-1, the J gene TRBJ2-1; TRBD2 agrees at 8 bases. Germline V gives CDR1 KGHDR, CDR2 SFDVKD. The CDR3 covers 16 residues. V shed 5 bases and J 1 base; nucleotides not matched to a gene: 6. The CDR3 coding sequence is TGTGCCACCAGTGGCCCCGGGAGGGGTTCCTACAATGAGCAGTTCTTC. It translates to CATSGPGRGSYNEQFF.

V usage is TRBV9 and J usage is TRBJ1-1; tentatively, D is TRBD1 (6 bases). V was clipped by 3 bases and J by 2 bases, with 14 bases between them. The germline V gene has CDR1 SGDLS and CDR2 YYNGEE. The CDR3 contains 15 residues. CDR3 sequence reads: CASSATGTQNTEAFF. The CDR3 DNA is TGTGCCAGCAGCGCTACCGGGACACAAAACACTGAAGCTTTCTTT.

The rearrangement uses TRBV6-1 and TRBJ2-7, with D possibly being TRBD1 (6 bases). The V end lost 1 base, the J end lost 4 bases, and 14 bases lay between the germline ends. This CDR3 contains 15 residues. Germline V gene data show CDR1 as MNHNS and CDR2 as SASEGT. Here the CDR3 DNA reads TGTGCCAGCAGTGAAGTACAGGGTGTAGGGTACGAGCAGTACTTC. Amino acid sequence: CASSEVQGVGYEQYF.

Only a few counts were recorded for this clonotype. The chain is built from TRBV30 and TRBJ2-3, with D possibly TRBD1 on 5 matching bases. This CDR3 spans 11 amino acids. Germline CDR1 is GTSNPN and CDR2 is SVGIG (reference sequence). The V and J ends lost 7 bases and 2 bases respectively, with 7 bases between them. The CDR3 sequence is CALTATDTQYF. CDR3 sequence (DNA): TGTGCCTTGACAGCCACAGATACGCAGTATTTT.

This chain joins TRBV7-9 and TRBJ1-1; no firm D call. CDR3 length: 15 residues. V lost 5 bases to trimming and J lost 1 base, with 14 bases between them. Germline V CDR1 and CDR2: SEHNR, FQNEAQ (reference sequence). In nucleotides, the CDR3 is TGTGCCAGCAGCCCTCTATTCGGGAGGAACACTGAAGCTTTCTTT. Translated, it gives CASSPLFGRNTEAFF.

This clonotype came up a few times. The chain employs TRBV10-3 and TRBJ2-7, with D hard to call. This CDR3 has 10 residues. V lost 10 bases and J lost 7, with 11 bases in between. Germline V gives CDR1 ENHRY, CDR2 SYGVKD. Here the CDR3 reads CATDLGEQYF. The CDR3 nucleotides read TGTGCCACCGACTTGGGGGAGCAGTACTTC.

The chain uses TRBV6-2 or TRBV6-3 and TRBJ2-7; 11 nucleotides align to TRBD2. The J segment lost 4 bases and the V segment lost 6 bases, leaving 5 bases of the junction unmatched. This CDR3 has 14 residues. In germline, CDR1 is MNHEY, CDR2 SVGEGT. Here the CDR3 reads CASSPTSGSYEQYF. The DNA for the CDR3 is TGTGCCAGCAGCCCTACTAGCGGGAGTTACGAGCAGTACTTC.

This clonotype was counted only a few times. The genes are TRBV2 and TRBJ2-1; tentative D call: TRBD2 (5 bases). The V gene's germline CDR1 is SNHLY and CDR2 FYNNEI. CDR3 length: 11 amino acids. V was cut by 8 bases and J by 7 bases, with 9 bases left in between. This chain's CDR3 is CASGRGNEQFF. CDR3 coding DNA: TGTGCCAGCGGTAGAGGGAATGAGCAGTTCTTC.

This clonotype occurred many times. The chain links TRBV5-1 to TRBJ2-1; D is perhaps TRBD1 or TRBD2 (5 bases each). Germline V lookup: CDR1 SGHRS, CDR2 YFSETQ. The CDR3 contains 16 residues. V dropped 4 bases and J dropped 0 bases, with 14 bases sitting between them. CDR3 sequence: CASSPLKGSSYNEQFF. DNA for the CDR3: TGCGCCAGCAGCCCCCTCAAGGGGAGCTCCTACAATGAGCAGTTCTTC.

This clonotype was seen repeatedly, ten times or more. J is TRBJ2-1 and V is TRBV6-2 or TRBV6-3; 10 nucleotides match TRBD2. This CDR3 is built from 16 residues. Trimming removed 7 bases from V and 0 bases from J; junction bases left unmatched: 6. Germline V gene data show CDR1 as MNHEY and CDR2 as SVGEGT. The CDR3 DNA follows: TGTGCCAGCACCCCCACTAGCGGGGACTCCTACAATGAGCAGTTCTTC. Protein: CASTPTSGDSYNEQFF.

This clonotype was seen repeatedly, ten times or more. V is TRBV7-8 and J is TRBJ2-7; weak D call: TRBD2 (6 bases). V lost 5 bases and J lost 1, with 18 bases in between. The CDR3 loop spans 16 amino acids. CDR1 is SGHVS and CDR2 is FQNEAQ in the germline V gene. CDR3: CASSPVYRDFSYEQYF. The CDR3 nucleotides read TGTGCCAGCAGCCCCGTTTACCGGGACTTTTCCTACGAGCAGTACTTC.

The chain recombines TRBV5-1 with TRBJ1-1, with D unresolved. V was trimmed by 4 bases and J by 1 base, leaving 14 bases between them. The CDR3 runs to 15 residues. Looked up from germline, CDR1 is SGHRS and CDR2 is YFSETQ. The CDR3 DNA is TGCGCCAGCAGCCTACACGGGCCTACGAACACTGAAGCTTTCTTT. Its protein product is CASSLHGPTNTEAFF.

This chain links TRBV4-1 with TRBJ2-2; a weak D match, TRBD2 (5 bases). CDR1 and CDR2 from the germline V gene are MGHRA and YSYEKL. The CDR3 is 15 amino acids. V lost 1 base to trimming and J lost 6 bases, with 12 bases between them. In DNA form, the CDR3 reads TGCGCCAGCAGCCAAGGTTATAGCGAAGCCGGGGAGCTGTTTTTT. As protein: CASSQGYSEAGELFF.

This clonotype was picked up many times. In DNA form, the CDR3 reads TGTGCCAGCAGCCCGTGGACGGGGAACACCGGGGAGCTGTTTTTT. Amino acid sequence: CASSPWTGNTGELFF. This chain joins TRBV7-8 and TRBJ2-2, with no clear D. This CDR3 spans 15 amino acids. Trimming removed 5 bases at V and 1 base at J, with 11 bases between. Germline values: CDR1 SGHVS, CDR2 FQNEAQ.

The chain is built from TRBV27 and TRBJ1-2, with a weak D call TRBD1 (5 bases). Germline assignment: CDR1 MNHEY and CDR2 SMNVEV (reference sequence). The CDR3 contains 13 residues. V was clipped by 6 bases and J by 4 bases, with 12 bases between them. Here the CDR3 DNA reads TGTGCCAGCAGGGCTGACAGTCCCTATGGCTACACCTTC. Its translation: CASRADSPYGYTF.

This chain links TRBV7-6 with TRBJ1-1; D is possibly TRBD1 (5 bases). Trimming removed 1 base at V and 0 bases at J, with 18 bases between. The CDR3 covers 18 residues. Germline V CDR1 and CDR2: SGHVS, FNYEAQ. For the CDR3, the DNA is TGTGCCAGCAGCTTAGTTCAGGGACCGCTCATAATGAACACTGAAGCTTTCTTT. Its translation is CASSLVQGPLIMNTEAFF.

This clonotype was counted many times. This rearrangement joins TRBV6-6 to TRBJ2-3; D perhaps matches TRBD2 (6 bases). The length of the CDR3 is 14 residues. Deletions cut 5 bases from V and 7 bases from J, with 16 bases between. CDR1 and CDR2 (germline): MNHNY, SVGAGI (reference sequence). This chain's CDR3 is CASSDPRGVHTQYF. The DNA for the CDR3 is TGTGCCAGCAGTGACCCGCGGGGTGTACATACGCAGTATTTT.

This clonotype was recorded many times. The V call is TRBV15, the J call TRBJ2-1; D remains ambiguous. Germline CDR1 reads LNHNV; CDR2 reads YYDKDF (reference sequence). This CDR3 spans 14 amino acids. V lost 0 bases and J 8 bases, leaving 11 bases between the germline ends. The CDR3 loop reads CATSRDRLMDEQFF. In DNA, the CDR3 is TGTGCCACCAGCAGAGATCGCCTCATGGATGAGCAGTTCTTC.

This clonotype was counted only a few times. The J gene is TRBJ2-7, the V gene TRBV11-2; D not certain. CDR1 SGHAT and CDR2 FQNNGV come from the germline V gene. Between the trimmed V and J ends, which lost 6 bases and 4 bases, there was a span of 16 bases. The CDR3 totals 14 residues. The CDR3: CASSYIGNRYEQYF. In nucleotides, the CDR3 is TGTGCCAGCAGTTATATCGGCAACCGTTACGAGCAGTACTTC.

This clonotype was seen a handful of times. The rearrangement links TRBV18 to TRBJ2-2; D is ambiguous. The CDR3 contains 17 residues. Germline V CDR1 and CDR2: KGHSH, LQKENI. V lost 3 bases and J 0 bases, leaving 14 bases between the germline ends. CDR3 DNA sequence: TGTGCCAGCTCACCCGCGGATACGGGCCCGAACACCGGGGAGCTGTTTTTT. Translating gives CASSPADTGPNTGELFF. The entire variable domain, with the rest obtained from reference TRBV18 and TRBJ2-2, is as follows: NAGVMQNPRHLVRRRGQEARLRCSPMKGHSHVYWYRQLPEEGLKFMVYLQKENIIDESGMPKERFSAEFPKEGPSILRIQQVVRGDSAAYFCASSPADTGPNTGELFFGEGSRLTVL.

This clonotype was recorded at least ten times. V usage is TRBV7-9 and J usage is TRBJ2-3; the match to TRBD1 covers 9 bases. After removal of 4 bases from V and 1 base from J, the junction contained 0 bases not matched to a gene. Germline CDR1 is SEHNR and CDR2 is FQNEAQ (reference sequence). There are 14 residues in the CDR3. The CDR3 region has the DNA TGTGCCAGCAGCTGGACAGGGGGCACAGATACGCAGTATTTT. Protein: CASSWTGGTDTQYF.

The CDR3 here is CASKRQEEDYGYTF. For the CDR3, the DNA is TGTGCCAGCAAGAGGCAGGAAGAGGATTATGGCTACACCTTC. The J gene is TRBJ1-2, the V gene TRBV6-5; no definite D call. V lost 7 bases, J lost 5 bases, and 17 bases lay in between. Germline assignment: CDR1 MNHEY and CDR2 SVGAGI. The CDR3 extends over 14 amino acids.

The chain joins TRBV24-1 to TRBJ2-7, with D maybe TRBD1 (5 bases). Per the germline V gene, CDR1 is KGHDR and CDR2 is SFDVKD. The CDR3 has 16 amino acids. V was shortened by 6 bases and J by 6 bases, with 23 bases between the two germline ends. CDR3 protein: CATSTASQGLAGEQYF. In DNA form, the CDR3 reads TGTGCCACCAGTACAGCTTCGCAGGGCCTCGCAGGCGAGCAGTACTTC.

The chain employs TRBV29-1 and TRBJ2-5, with D perhaps TRBD2 (5 bases). The V and J ends lost 3 bases and 2 bases respectively, with 13 bases between them. CDR1 is SQVTM, CDR2 ANQGSEA, per germline. The CDR3 totals 14 residues. The CDR3 nucleotides read TGCAGCGTTGACGGGAAATCTTATCAAGAGACCCAGTACTTC. The encoded protein is CSVDGKSYQETQYF. The full variable domain, with the rest looked up from reference TRBV29-1 and TRBJ2-5, is SAVISQKPSRDICQRGTSLTIQCQVDSQVTMMFWYRQQPGQSLTLIATANQGSEATYESGFVIDKFPISRPNLTFSTLTVSNMSPEDSSIYLCSVDGKSYQETQYFGPGTRLLVL.

The J gene is TRBJ1-2, the V gene TRBV20-1; D is possibly TRBD1 (5 bases). V was pared by 3 bases and J by 0 bases, with 14 bases between. Germline V gene data show CDR1 as DFQATT and CDR2 as SNEGSKA (reference sequence). This CDR3 region has 15 residues. CDR3 sequence reads: CSASWGVTANYGYTF. CDR3 DNA sequence: TGCAGTGCTAGTTGGGGGGTAACGGCTAACTATGGCTACACCTTC.

This clonotype occurred a few times. The gene calls are TRBV3-1 and TRBJ2-7; the D is unclear. V dropped 0 bases and J dropped 6 bases, with 6 bases sitting between them. Germline values: CDR1 LGHDT, CDR2 YNNKEL (reference sequence). The CDR3 is 12 amino acids. The DNA for the CDR3 is TGTGCCAGCAGCCAAGATCCCCTCGAGCAGTACTTC. Protein: CASSQDPLEQYF.

This clonotype has only one observation. CDR3 in amino acids: CASSLRGYGQFF. The CDR3 nucleotides are TGTGCCAGCAGCTTAAGGGGCTATGGGCAGTTCTTC. The rearrangement joins TRBV7-9 to TRBJ2-1; maybe TRBD1 (5 bases). V lost 2 bases to trimming and J lost 12 bases, with 11 bases between them. The CDR3 totals 12 residues. Germline V gene data show CDR1 as SEHNR and CDR2 as FQNEAQ (reference sequence).

The chain is built from TRBV20-1 and TRBJ2-1; 9 nucleotides agree with TRBD1. Trimming took 5 bases from V and 8 from J; bases not matched to a gene: 22. The CDR3 runs to 18 residues. The germline gives CDR1 DFQATT, CDR2 SNEGSKA (reference sequence). The CDR3 nucleotides are TGCAGTGCTCGAAGATACTTGGCCGGGACAGGGAAAGGGGATGAGCAGTTCTTC. This codes for CSARRYLAGTGKGDEQFF.

This clonotype was observed a few times. The CDR3 bases are TGCAGTGCTAGAGATCACGGCTTAAACATTCAGTACTTC. Translation gives CSARDHGLNIQYF. The chain combines TRBV20-1 with TRBJ2-4; D is undetermined. V lost 0 bases and J lost 6, with 9 bases in between. The CDR3 sequence is 13 residues long. The germline CDR1 and CDR2 sequences are DFQATT and SNEGSKA (reference sequence).

The chain has TRBV10-2 and TRBJ2-1; 11 positions agree with TRBD2. The germline gives CDR1 WSHSY, CDR2 SAAADI. V trimming: 10 bases; J trimming: 6 bases; junction bases outside the gene matches: 2. CDR3 length: 12 amino acids. CDR3 protein: CATGTSGNEQFF. The CDR3 region has the DNA TGCGCCACCGGGACTAGCGGCAATGAGCAGTTCTTC.